The T cell receptor beta chain under discussion was sequenced for a study of cytomegalovirus exposure and HLA in healthy donors. Regarding the study as a whole: Later analysis associated a missense DCLRE1C variant with TCR beta V- and J-gene trimming. From TCR beta sequences, most subjects' HLA-A and HLA-B alleles were reportedly predicted accurately. Later analysis showed most CMV-associated TCR beta chains appearing HLA-restricted.

Comment on this clone: The antigen remains undetermined.

At the time of sampling, donors were nominally healthy, though unrecorded immune exposures were likely. After removal of 5 bases from V and 3 bases from J, the junction contained 9 bases not matched to a gene. The CDR3 totals 16 residues. Germline V gene lookup returns CDR1 SGHTA and CDR2 FQGNSA. The PCR used 60 Vbeta and 13 Jbeta primers. The repertoire was sequenced with immunoSEQ multiplex PCR; TCRdb's copy has only in-frame clones and lacks some. The table lists approximately 120,000 clones, roughly four fifths of them singletons. This chain connects TRBV7-2 to TRBJ2-3; 9 nucleotides align to TRBD2. Source material: PBMCs. The TCR was taken from a woman aged 45 to 65 in good health and CMV-seropositive. CDR3 nucleotides: TGTGCCAGCAGCCTACGACGCGGGGGGGCGACAGATACGCAGTATTTT. This codes for CASSLRRGGATDTQYF.